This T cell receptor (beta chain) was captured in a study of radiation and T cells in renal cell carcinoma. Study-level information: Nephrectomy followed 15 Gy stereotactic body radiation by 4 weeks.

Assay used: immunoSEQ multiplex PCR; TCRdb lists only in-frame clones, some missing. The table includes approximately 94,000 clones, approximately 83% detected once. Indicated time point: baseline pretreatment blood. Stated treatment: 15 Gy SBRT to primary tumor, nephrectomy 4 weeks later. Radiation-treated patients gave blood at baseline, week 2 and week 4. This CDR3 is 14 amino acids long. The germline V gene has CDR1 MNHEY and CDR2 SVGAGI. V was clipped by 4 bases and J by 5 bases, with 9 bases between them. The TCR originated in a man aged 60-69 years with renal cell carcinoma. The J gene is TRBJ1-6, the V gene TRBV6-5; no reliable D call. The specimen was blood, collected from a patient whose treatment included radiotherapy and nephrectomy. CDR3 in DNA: TGTGCCAGCAGTTGGAGGCAGAATAATTCACCCCTCCACTTT. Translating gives CASSWRQNNSPLHF.